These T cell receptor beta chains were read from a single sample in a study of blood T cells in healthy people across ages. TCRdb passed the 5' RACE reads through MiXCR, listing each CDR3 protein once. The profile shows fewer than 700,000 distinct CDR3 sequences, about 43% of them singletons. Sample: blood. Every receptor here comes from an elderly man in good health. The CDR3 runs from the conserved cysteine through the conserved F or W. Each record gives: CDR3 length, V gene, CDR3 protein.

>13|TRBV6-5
CASSYMVDTEAFF
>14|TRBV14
CASSQDGRDYGYTF
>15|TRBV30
CAWSVNLRGANEQFF
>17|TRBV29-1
CSVERASGGAGGETQYF
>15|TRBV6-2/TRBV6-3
CASSTPGLARNGRFF
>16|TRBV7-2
CASSLGGTSGGGEQFF
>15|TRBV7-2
CASSLGSQGRVTQYF
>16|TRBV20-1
CSASSSGREGANVLTF
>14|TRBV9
CASSVLAEATEKYF
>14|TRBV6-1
CASDRSNFGNTIYF
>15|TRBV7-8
CASSLERLLPYEQYF
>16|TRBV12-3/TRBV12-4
CASSQNRGRSYNEQYF
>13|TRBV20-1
CSARLTSQETQYF
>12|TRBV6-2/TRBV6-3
CASSGVSYEQYF
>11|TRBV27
CASRGHNEQFF
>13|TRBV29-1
CSSLRYGRAEQFF
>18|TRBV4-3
CASSQGNLGRGHYNEQFF
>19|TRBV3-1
CASSQLLAGGVFSTDTQYF
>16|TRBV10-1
CACSERTGGYTDTQYF
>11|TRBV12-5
CASGLLAELFF
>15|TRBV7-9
CASSPRTGGADTQYF
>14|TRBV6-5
CASSVGTVRETQYF
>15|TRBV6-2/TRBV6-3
CASTTQDGGFYGYTF
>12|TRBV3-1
CASSRVEDEQYF
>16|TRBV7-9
CASHFFANRGSDTQYF
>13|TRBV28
CASSLRRTNEQFF
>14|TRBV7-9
CASSLVGYEGTQFF
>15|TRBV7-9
CASTHSGGRRETQYF
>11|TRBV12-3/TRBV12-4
CASSFRETQFF
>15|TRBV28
CASSPGGGGTYEQYF
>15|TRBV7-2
CASSLAGRVDDTQYF
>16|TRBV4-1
CASSQPSGGAPGELFF
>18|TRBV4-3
CASSQDWAGGRGLNEQFF
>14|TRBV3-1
CASSQVVGLYEQYF
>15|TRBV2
CASSELAGAQETRYF
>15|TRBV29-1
CSVAPWLAGAGELFF
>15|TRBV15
CATSRDVTGPYGYTF
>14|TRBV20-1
CSATSGTVSYEQYF
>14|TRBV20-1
CSASVSSYNSPLHF
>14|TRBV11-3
CASSPRTGPETQYF
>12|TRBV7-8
CASSLARAQQYF
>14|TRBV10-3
CAISQPASSYEQYF
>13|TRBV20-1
CSAREPRTYEQYF
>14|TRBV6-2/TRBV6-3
CASSYSEPLNEQFF
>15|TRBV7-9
CASSLLERGTDTQYF
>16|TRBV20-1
CSATWRGQSSADTQYF
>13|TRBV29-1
CSVESGGDYEQYF
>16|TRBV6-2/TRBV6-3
CASRSGTSGRAITQYF
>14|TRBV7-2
CASSLVPERDIQYF